Each of the 25 T cell receptor beta chains below was sequenced from the same sample in a study of shared clonotypes between healthy human individuals. TCRdb keeps only in-frame clones here, not all; method: immunoSEQ multiplex PCR. The repertoire holds a few hundred thousand clones, with about 97% as singletons. What was sequenced was memory CD8+ T cells sorted from blood. Subset specified: CD45RO+ cells pooled with CCR7-negative TemRA cells. These receptors all stem from a man aged 25-45 years in good health.

This clone was found once. The chain links TRBV10-1 to TRBJ2-3; D perhaps matches TRBD1 (5 bases). Germline CDR1 WNHNN, CDR2 SYGVQD (reference sequence). V was clipped by 0 bases and J by 4 bases, with 8 bases between them. This CDR3 contains 14 residues. The CDR3 bases are TGCGCCAGCAGTGAGTCACAGGCCGCAGATACGCAGTATTTT. Its protein is CASSESQAADTQYF.

The V gene is TRBV4-1, the J gene TRBJ1-1; 7 positions match TRBD1. This CDR3 is built from 15 residues. Germline V lookup: CDR1 MGHRA, CDR2 YSYEKL. J gave up 5 bases and V 1 base, and 7 bases lay outside the gene matches. This chain's CDR3 is CASSQGATGMTEAFF. CDR3 in DNA: TGCGCCAGCAGCCAAGGGGCGACAGGGATGACTGAAGCTTTCTTT.

This chain connects TRBV7-3 to TRBJ2-1, with TRBD2 matching over 13 bases. The germline V gene encodes CDR1 SGHTA and CDR2 FQGTGA. With V trimmed by 6 bases and J by 7 bases, 0 bases remained unmatched. The CDR3 runs 13 residues. CDR3 region: CASRLAGGNEQFF. The CDR3 DNA reads TGTGCCAGCAGACTAGCGGGAGGGAATGAGCAGTTCTTC.

This clone was found once. The chain has TRBV7-2 and TRBJ2-5, with TRBD1 matching 8 bases. The CDR3 length is 13 residues. Per the germline V gene, CDR1 is SGHTA and CDR2 is FQGNSA. J was trimmed by 5 bases and V by 6 bases; bases with no gene match: 5. The CDR3 spells CASSLQGVETQYF. The CDR3 coding sequence is TGTGCCAGCAGTCTACAGGGGGTGGAGACCCAGTACTTC.

The rearrangement links TRBV4-1 to TRBJ2-3, with D hard to call. Germline loops: CDR1 MGHRA, CDR2 YSYEKL. The CDR3 is 16 amino acids. V gave up 4 bases and J gave up 1 base, with 15 bases separating them. This chain's CDR3 is CASSRSKSEGTDTQYF. CDR3 DNA: TGCGCCAGCAGCCGATCGAAATCCGAGGGCACAGATACGCAGTATTTT.

CDR3 in amino acids: CAWSGGGRSYEQYF. CDR3 DNA sequence: TGTGCCTGGAGTGGAGGGGGCCGGTCCTACGAGCAGTACTTC. The chain links TRBV30 to TRBJ2-7, with 7 bases aligning to TRBD1. J was trimmed by 1 base and V by 1 base; bases with no gene match: 4. The CDR3 has 14 residues. From germline, CDR1 is GTSNPN and CDR2 SVGIG (reference sequence).

The CDR3: CASSIGQNLGSQHF. The CDR3 coding sequence is TGTGCCAGTAGTATTGGTCAGAATCTTGGGTCCCAGCATTTT. The chain carries TRBV19 and TRBJ1-5, with D hard to call. Germline V CDR1 and CDR2: LNHDA, SQIVND (reference sequence). Trimming took off 3 bases at V and 11 bases at J, with 17 bases between the two ends. The CDR3 runs 14 residues.

J is TRBJ2-3 and V is TRBV5-1; D ambiguous. Germline CDR1 is SGHRS and CDR2 is YFSETQ. This CDR3 is built from 16 residues. Trimming took off 2 bases at V and 2 bases at J, with 15 bases between the two ends. The CDR3 DNA follows: TGCGCCAGCAGCTTACCCCTTGCGACCTCCACAGATACGCAGTATTTT. This translates into CASSLPLATSTDTQYF.

The chain links TRBV19 to TRBJ2-1, with 9 bases matching TRBD2. The J segment lost 9 bases and the V segment lost 2 bases, leaving 14 bases of the junction unmatched. Germline V lookup: CDR1 LNHDA, CDR2 SQIVND (reference sequence). The CDR3 length is 17 residues. The CDR3 region is CASSILGTSPLSGEQFF. For the CDR3, the DNA is TGTGCCAGTAGTATATTGGGGACTAGCCCACTATCGGGTGAGCAGTTCTTC.

The V and J genes are TRBV18 and TRBJ1-5, with TRBD1 identical over 12 bases. Germline values: CDR1 KGHSH, CDR2 LQKENI. The CDR3 sequence is 15 residues long. The J segment lost 7 bases and the V segment lost 4 bases, leaving 5 bases of the junction unmatched. The CDR3 DNA reads as TGTGCCAGCTCACAGGGGACAGGGGGCAGACAGCCCCAGCATTTT. The encoded protein is CASSQGTGGRQPQHF.

This sequence joins TRBV30 and TRBJ2-1; D perhaps matches TRBD2 (6 bases). The CDR3 contains 15 residues. V lost 0 bases and J 9 bases, leaving 18 bases between the germline ends. Germline V lookup: CDR1 GTSNPN, CDR2 SVGIG (reference sequence). The CDR3 spells CAWSVYGGLSGEQFF. The CDR3 nucleotides are TGTGCCTGGAGTGTATACGGGGGATTAAGTGGTGAGCAGTTCTTC.

The chain combines TRBV10-3 with TRBJ2-3; a possible D gene is TRBD2 (5 bases). V lost 0 bases and J 3 bases, leaving 7 bases between the germline ends. Germline V gene data show CDR1 as ENHRY and CDR2 as SYGVKD. The CDR3 spans 14 residues. The CDR3 DNA reads TGTGCCATCAGTGAGTCGAGGGTAACAGATACGCAGTATTTT. Amino acids: CAISESRVTDTQYF.

The chain carries TRBV23-1 and TRBJ1-4; 9 bases agree with TRBD1. TRBV23-1 is an open reading frame whose function is uncertain. Trimming cost V 4 bases and J 8 bases; bases outside gene matches: 8. This CDR3 is built from 15 residues. The DNA of the CDR3 is TGCGCCAGCAGTCCCAGGACAGGGGAGGAGGAAAAACTGTTTTTT. It is translated as CASSPRTGEEEKLFF.

The rearrangement joins TRBV27 to TRBJ1-5, with 9 bases lining up with TRBD1. Losses at the gene ends were 10 bases for V and 4 bases for J; bases not matched to a gene: 11. The CDR3 is 15 residues long. Germline V gene sequence: CDR1 MNHEY, CDR2 SMNVEV (reference sequence). The CDR3 nucleotides read TGTGCCACCAAGAGGACAGGGGTACCGAATCAGCCCCAGCATTTT. This codes for CATKRTGVPNQPQHF.

V is TRBV6-1 and J is TRBJ2-7; D may be TRBD1 or TRBD2 (5 bases each). This CDR3 comprises 13 residues. Trimming shortened V by 0 bases and J by 5 bases, and 8 bases separated the two germline ends. Germline CDR1 reads MNHNS; CDR2 reads SASEGT. The CDR3 protein is CASSEAGVDEQYF. CDR3 coding DNA: TGTGCCAGCAGTGAAGCGGGGGTTGACGAGCAGTACTTC.

V is TRBV5-4 and J is TRBJ2-7; D not certain. This CDR3 spans 14 amino acids. Germline CDR1 and CDR2: SGHNT and YYREEE (reference sequence). V lost 1 base, J lost 0 bases, and 8 bases lay in between. The CDR3 is CASSLSLSSYEQYF. In DNA, the CDR3 is TGTGCCAGCAGCTTGTCACTAAGCTCCTACGAGCAGTACTTC.

The V gene is TRBV27, the J gene TRBJ2-3, with D uncertain. The V end was cut by 5 bases, the J end by 6 bases, with 15 bases between. The length of the CDR3 is 14 residues. CDR1 and CDR2 from the germline V gene are MNHEY and SMNVEV (reference sequence). In DNA form, the CDR3 reads TGTGCCAGCAGTCAGGCCCCCCTTCCCGATACGCAGTATTTT. Its protein product is CASSQAPLPDTQYF.

The chain employs TRBV7-9 and TRBJ1-1; D gene unclear. The CDR3 consists of 17 residues. The V and J ends lost 5 bases and 1 base respectively, with 20 bases between them. Germline V gene lookup returns CDR1 SEHNR and CDR2 FQNEAQ (reference sequence). This CDR3 is CASSPRRQGLTNTEAFF. The CDR3 DNA follows: TGTGCCAGCAGCCCTCGTAGACAAGGACTTACGAACACTGAAGCTTTCTTT.

This clone turned up a few times. This chain connects TRBV6-6 to TRBJ1-2; D is uncertain. The CDR3 runs 12 residues. With 7 bases removed from V and 2 bases from J, the gap between germline ends came to 8 bases. Germline assignment: CDR1 MNHNY and CDR2 SVGAGI (reference sequence). The CDR3 protein is CASTGSNYGYTF. CDR3 DNA: TGTGCCAGCACAGGTTCCAACTATGGCTACACCTTC.

The genes are TRBV6-5 and TRBJ2-7; no firm D call. Germline CDR1 is MNHEY and CDR2 is SVGAGI. This CDR3 is 15 amino acids long. V was pared by 2 bases and J by 1 base, with 12 bases between. CDR3 DNA: TGTGCCAGCAGTTACGACCTCGACCCGTCCTACGAGCAGTACTTC. It translates to CASSYDLDPSYEQYF.

The sample holds a few counts of this clone. The V and J genes are TRBV5-1 and TRBJ2-1, with 13 positions matching TRBD2. Germline V gene sequence: CDR1 SGHRS, CDR2 YFSETQ. Trimming took 4 bases from V and 10 from J; bases not matched to a gene: 5. The CDR3 is made up of 14 amino acids. CDR3 loop: CASSVGLAGWEQFF. The CDR3 coding sequence is TGCGCCAGCAGCGTGGGACTAGCGGGATGGGAGCAGTTCTTC.

This clone was observed a handful of times. The gene calls are TRBV5-8 and TRBJ2-3; TRBD1 agrees at 9 bases. V was clipped by 0 bases and J by 1 base; unmatched bases: 0. Germline V gene data show CDR1 as SGHTS and CDR2 as YDEGEE. This CDR3 has 15 residues. The CDR3 loop reads CASSLGTGGTDTQYF. The CDR3 region has the DNA TGTGCCAGCAGCTTGGGGACAGGGGGCACAGATACGCAGTATTTT.

This rearrangement joins TRBV2 to TRBJ2-5; D remains ambiguous. Between the trimmed V and J ends, which lost 6 bases and 5 bases, there was a span of 10 bases. The germline V gene encodes CDR1 SNHLY and CDR2 FYNNEI. The CDR3 consists of 12 residues. This CDR3 reads CASSPSWETQYF. DNA of the CDR3: TGTGCCAGCAGCCCCAGCTGGGAGACCCAGTACTTC. The full variable domain, rest sourced from reference TRBV2 and TRBJ2-5, is EPEVTQTPSHQVTQMGQEVILRCVPISNHLYFYWYRQILGQKVEFLVSFYNNEISEKSEIFDDQFSVERPDGSNFTLKIRSTKLEDSAMYFCASSPSWETQYFGPGTRLLVL.

As for this clone: This sample includes further DNA sequences coding for the same CDR3. V is TRBV28 and J is TRBJ1-2; D may be TRBD1 (5 bases). Germline V gene lookup returns CDR1 MDHEN and CDR2 SYDVKM. This CDR3 spans 11 amino acids. Trimming took 4 bases from V and 5 from J, leaving 5 bases between them. CDR3 sequence: CASSSGYGYTF. CDR3 DNA: TGTGCCAGCAGTTCAGGGTATGGCTACACCTTC.

V usage is TRBV6-1 and J usage is TRBJ2-7; 8 nucleotides align to TRBD2. CDR3 size: 17 residues. Germline V gene sequence: CDR1 MNHNS, CDR2 SASEGT. V trimming: 2 bases; J trimming: 3 bases; junction bases outside the gene matches: 12. The DNA of the CDR3 is TGTGCCAGCAGTGAAAGAAGCGGGGGCCCTACTTACTACGAGCAGTACTTC. This codes for CASSERSGGPTYYEQYF.